This is a list of T cell receptor beta chains from one sample in a study of blood T cell repertoires in COVID-19. Using immunoSEQ multiplex PCR, the repertoire was profiled, and TCRdb retains in-frame clones only, with some absent. This sample has about 260,000 clones; around 84% occur once, and the top ten carry over 4%. The sample consisted of PBMCs or T cells enriched from blood (not recorded which). The receptors were sampled from a man aged 30-40 years with acute COVID-19. Both conserved end residues are part of each CDR3. D genes are given only for firm matches. Some rows mark clone size as missing; the rest say once, few, many or name a class of expanded clone.

clone_size j_call d_call v_call cdr3_nt cdr3_aa
. TRBJ1-6 . TRBV11-2 TGTGCCAGCAGCCAAACCTGGCTTTTCGAGCGGAATTCACCCCTCCACTTT CASSQTWLFERNSPLHF
. TRBJ2-5 . TRBV19 TGTGCCAGTAGTATGGGGAGCGTACAAGAGACCCAGTACTTC CASSMGSVQETQYF
. TRBJ2-5 TRBD1 TRBV24-1 TGTGCCACCAGTGAGCTGGGACAGCAAGAGACCCAGTACTTC CATSELGQQETQYF
. TRBJ1-5 . TRBV27 TGTGCCAGCAGTTTAGGGAGGGGTAATCAGCCCCAGCATTTT CASSLGRGNQPQHF
. TRBJ2-5 . TRBV18 TGTGCCAGCTCACCTCTAACAGGAGAGACCCAGTACTTC CASSPLTGETQYF
. TRBJ2-1 . TRBV27 TGTGCCAGCAGTTTATACTACCAGGGCTATGAGCAGTTCTTC CASSLYYQGYEQFF
. TRBJ2-3 . TRBV6-4 TGTGCCAGCAGCCGGGAAAGCACAGATACGCAGTATTTT CASSRESTDTQYF
. TRBJ1-6 . TRBV11-3 TGTGCCAGCAGCTCCAGGGCTAGGAATTCACCCCTCCACTTT CASSSRARNSPLHF
. TRBJ1-6 TRBD1 TRBV12-3/TRBV12-4 TGTGCCAGCAGTCCACAGGGGGCCCACCTCCACTTT CASSPQGAHLHF
once TRBJ2-3 TRBD1 TRBV5-5 TGTGCCAGCAGCTTGCCAACAGGGGAACCTAGCACAGATACGCAGTATTTT CASSLPTGEPSTDTQYF
. TRBJ2-3 TRBD2 TRBV19 TGTGCCAGTGGGACTAGCTCAGATACGCAGTATTTT CASGTSSDTQYF
. TRBJ1-1 . TRBV4-1 TGCGCCAGCAGCCAAACCGGGACATTGAACACTGAAGCTTTCTTT CASSQTGTLNTEAFF
. TRBJ1-4 . TRBV6-5 TGTGCCAGCAGTTACTCGACATATGCAACTAATGAAAAACTGTTTTTT CASSYSTYATNEKLFF
. TRBJ2-2 TRBD2 TRBV11-2 TGTGCCAGCAGCTTTAAAGCGGGAGGGGCCGGGGAGCTGTTTTTT CASSFKAGGAGELFF
. TRBJ1-2 . TRBV18 TGTGCCAGCTCACCTGATCCGGGAGGCTATGGCTACACCTTC CASSPDPGGYGYTF
. TRBJ1-1 . TRBV29-1 TGCAGCGTTTACAGACCGAACACTGAAGCTTTCTTT CSVYRPNTEAFF
. TRBJ2-5 . TRBV24-1 TGTGCCACCAGTGACGGTGGGAGTCCCCAAGAGACCCAGTACTTC CATSDGGSPQETQYF
. TRBJ2-2 TRBD1 TRBV9 TGTGCCAGCAGCCCCCCGGTTTTCCTACAGGGGGCGAGAACCGGGGAGCTGTTTTTT CASSPPVFLQGARTGELFF
. TRBJ2-2 . TRBV28 TGTGCCAGCAGTGTCGGGTACGGGGAGCTGTTTTTT CASSVGYGELFF
. TRBJ1-4 . TRBV15 TGTGCCACCAGCACGGGGGGCAGGGCCGGTGAAAAACTGTTTTTT CATSTGGRAGEKLFF
once TRBJ2-1 . TRBV7-9 TGTGCCAGCAGCCCCGTAGTCGTCTCCTACAATGAGCAGTTCTTC CASSPVVVSYNEQFF
. TRBJ2-5 TRBD1 TRBV2 TGTGCCAGCAGTGAAAGTTCTCAGGGGGCTAAGGAGACCCAGTACTTC CASSESSQGAKETQYF
. TRBJ2-2 . TRBV6-5 TGTGCCAGCAGTTGGGGGGAGAACACCGGGGAGCTGTTTTTT CASSWGENTGELFF
few TRBJ1-4 TRBD1 TRBV11-2 TGTGCCAGCAGCCCAGACAGGGCCACAACTAATGAAAAACTGTTTTTT CASSPDRATTNEKLFF
. TRBJ2-5 TRBD2 TRBV19 TGTGCCAGTAGTACAGGGACTAGCGTAAGAGAGACCCAGTACTTC CASSTGTSVRETQYF
. TRBJ2-4 TRBD2 TRBV5-4 TGTGCCAGCAGCTTGAACGTAGCGGGAGCCAAAAACATTCAGTACTTC CASSLNVAGAKNIQYF
. TRBJ2-3 . TRBV7-9 TGTGCCAGCAGACAGGGAGTGGAAGATACGCAGTATTTT CASRQGVEDTQYF
. TRBJ1-5 . TRBV6-1 TGTGCCAGCAGTGGGCCGGGCACAGCGGGCATTCAGCCCCAGCATTTT CASSGPGTAGIQPQHF
. TRBJ1-2 . TRBV5-4 TGTGCCAGCAGCTCAGGGCTAGACTATGGCTACACCTTC CASSSGLDYGYTF
. TRBJ1-5 . TRBV6-2/TRBV6-3 TGTGCCAGCAGTCGTCCTCTTACAGGTCAGCCCCAGCATTTT CASSRPLTGQPQHF
few TRBJ1-2 . TRBV15 TGTGCCACCAGCACTCTCAGGGAGGTGGGCGGCTACACCTTC CATSTLREVGGYTF
. TRBJ2-3 TRBD2 TRBV11-3 TGTGCCAGCAGCTTCGGGACTAGCAGCACAGATACGCAGTATTTT CASSFGTSSTDTQYF
. TRBJ1-5 TRBD1 TRBV10-3 TGTGCCATCAGAGGGGGGACAGGGGGTCAGCCCCAGCATTTT CAIRGGTGGQPQHF
. TRBJ2-1 TRBD1 TRBV13 TGTGCCAGCAGCGCGACAGGGATCTTCGCTGGTGAGCAGTTCTTC CASSATGIFAGEQFF
. TRBJ2-2 . TRBV24-1 TGTGCCACCAGTGTCGGGGGAAAGACCGGGGAGCTGTTTTTT CATSVGGKTGELFF
. TRBJ2-3 . TRBV12-3/TRBV12-4 TGTGCCAGCAGTTTGTCCTATACGCAGTATTTT CASSLSYTQYF
few TRBJ1-2 . TRBV24-1 TGTGCCACCAGTGTCGGGGAGAACTATGGCTACACCTTC CATSVGENYGYTF